This T cell receptor (beta chain) was identified during a study of blood T cells in healthy people across ages (dated by TCRdb to the mid-2010s). Describing the broader study: In model experiments, template switching captured about one uniquely barcoded TCR beta cDNA molecule for every two T cells. Using deep sequencing normalized with unique cDNA molecular identifiers, the study measured how TCR beta repertoire diversity changes with age. The donors were divided into four age groups: young (average 16 years), middle-aged (under 40), aged (roughly 60) and long-lived (about 79). Donors of different ages were randomly distributed across sequencing lanes to avoid experimental bias. Two additional independent replicas of 1 million unique cDNA reads from the same blood draw were analyzed for two donors (one aged 18 to 29 and one aged 80 or older). General conclusions and limits of the study: Observed TCR beta diversity per million T cells fell roughly linearly with age, and a significant reduction was already apparent by age roughly 41. The CMV infection status of donors was not known, potentially confounding age-related changes in expanded clonotypes. Total diversity estimates from one million sequenced T cells were considered lower bounds and underestimates. Because profiling used bulk unsorted PBMCs, naive and antigen-experienced compartments could not be compared conclusively. Compared with the aged group, the long-lived group had more naive CD4+ T cells, fewer expanded clones and increased TCR diversity, a pattern suggesting age selection. Observed TCR beta diversity correlated strongly with the percentage of naive T cells measured by flow cytometry.

On this clonotype itself: What this receptor recognizes is not known. No base quality information exists; no much larger clone differs at one position.

The approximately 41 donors, aged about 6 to 95 years, were systemically healthy Caucasian individuals from Russia. Roughly 9.5 milliliters of peripheral blood were drawn from each donor into EDTA-treated Vacutainer tubes. Ficoll-Paque density-gradient centrifugation was used to isolate PBMCs, with at least 6.5 million per sample. Trizol reagent was used to extract total RNA from PBMCs, with at least 5.5 micrograms per sample. The percentages of naive CD45RAhigh/CD27high T cells were determined by flow cytometry on a PBMC aliquot from every donor. Sequences MDHEN (CDR1) and SYDVKM (CDR2) are obtained from the germline V gene. After removal of 4 bases from V and 4 bases from J, the junction retains 6 bases not matched to a gene. CDR3 length: 15 amino acids, cysteine to phenylalanine. CDR3 DNA only is kept here, 45 bases in frame from base 1. Receptors were amplified or captured by 5' RACE. The sequencer was an Illumina HiSeq 2500. A second PCR of roughly 7 to 11 cycles was performed with a sample-barcoded 5' primer and a J-beta primer mix. A unique molecular identifier was introduced onto each TCR beta cDNA molecule by a template-switch 5' adaptor carrying 12 random nucleotides. Each sample yielded at least 3 million CDR3-containing paired-end reads. First-strand cDNA synthesis was performed from all RNA using the Mint cDNA synthesis kit, with priming by a TRBC-specific oligonucleotide. Following uracil-DNA glycosylase treatment, all cDNA underwent a first 18-cycle PCR with the universal primers M1SS and BC2_uni_R. For the original study's pipeline: For normalization, 1 million high-quality reads, each with a distinct molecular identifier, were randomly selected from each sample. Instead of being binned into consensus sequences, reads with shared molecular identifiers were discarded. MiTCR, run with a Q25 quality threshold and the strictest error-elimination algorithm, handled CDR3 identification, clonotype clustering and error correction. A nonparametric unseen species model using Euler transformation provided a lower-bound estimate of total TCR beta diversity. The public reads were quality trimmed at Q25 with fastp and then assembled into clones with MiXCR by TCRdb, keeping productive beta chains. Each record represents a unique CDR3 protein, reported with the most common genes and DNA among its rows. TCRdb's processing, not the study's, gives the V and J calls here. Within this sample are roughly 1,500,000 distinct CDR3 sequences, with around 36% of them counted one time only. Of the sample, 11% falls within the top ten clones.

The sample comprised blood. This TCR was recovered from a woman in her 30s in good health. The rearrangement combines TRBV28 with TRBJ2-1; 8 middle bases align to TRBD2. The CDR3 protein is CASSSAGGQYNEQFF. The nucleotides are TGTGCCAGCAGTTCCGCGGGGGGCCAATACAATGAGCAGTTCTTC. When the CDR3 is completed using the reference TRBV28 and TRBJ2-1 genes on either side, the full variable domain is DVKVTQSSRYLVKRTGEKVFLECVQDMDHENMFWYRQDPGLGLRLIYFSYDVKMKEKGDIPEGYSVSREKKERFSLILESASTNQTSMYLCASSSAGGQYNEQFFGPGTRLTVL.